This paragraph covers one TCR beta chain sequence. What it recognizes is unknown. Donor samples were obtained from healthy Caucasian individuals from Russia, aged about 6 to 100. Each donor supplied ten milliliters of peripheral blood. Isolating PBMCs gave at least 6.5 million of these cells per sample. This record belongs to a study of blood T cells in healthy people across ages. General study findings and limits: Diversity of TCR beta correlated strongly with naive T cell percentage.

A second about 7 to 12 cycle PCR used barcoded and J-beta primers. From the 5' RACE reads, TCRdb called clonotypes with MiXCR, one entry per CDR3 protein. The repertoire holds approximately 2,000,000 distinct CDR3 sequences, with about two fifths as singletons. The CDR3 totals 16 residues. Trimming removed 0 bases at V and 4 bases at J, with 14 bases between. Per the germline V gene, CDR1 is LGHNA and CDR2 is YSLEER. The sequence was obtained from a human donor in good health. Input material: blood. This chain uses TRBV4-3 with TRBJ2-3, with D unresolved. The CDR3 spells CASSQEGASGADTQYF. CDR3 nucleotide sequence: TGCGCCAGCAGCCAAGAAGGTGCTAGTGGTGCAGATACGCAGTATTTT.